The source of this T cell receptor beta chain is a study of regulatory T cells in long-lasting Graves disease (dated by TCRdb to the early 2020s). For the study in its entirety: In the newly diagnosed Graves' disease group, patients had been taking antithyroid drugs for less than 3 months. Peripheral blood TCR sequencing and RNA sequencing compared persistent Graves' disease patients with newly diagnosed Graves' disease patients. The study was conducted in China and was registered as a clinical trial. A total of around 35 samples underwent TCR sequencing: around 13 from persistent and roughly 20 from newly diagnosed Graves' disease patients. The paper's findings and limits, for the study overall: Sequencing and analysis were restricted to the TCR beta chain. Compared with newly diagnosed patients, patients with persistent Graves' disease had lower TCR Shannon entropy and fewer highly expanded clones, which suggests clonal expansion. The authors noted that the small sample size was a limitation that may lower accuracy. Preferential use of TRBV28, TRBJ1-2 and TRBJ2-5 was observed in persistent disease, whereas TRBV20-1 and TRBJ2-1 were favored in newly diagnosed disease. More public clonotypes were shared among persistent patients (fewer than 3,000) than among newly diagnosed patients (over 900). The study examined only peripheral blood because the primary lesion, thyroid tissue, could not be accessed.

The library was made by multiplex PCR. TCRdb records Illumina HiSeq 4000 as the sequencer. To build TCR beta libraries, CDR3 regions were amplified by Arm-PCR using iRepertoire HTBI primers. Before sequencing, the PCR products went through gel purification. In the paper's pipeline: Gene usage analysis of CDR3 amino acid clonotypes relied on the roughly 60 TRBV and over 13 TRBJ segments identified across samples. Filtered high-quality paired reads were merged into contigs using COPE and FqMerger. BLAST was used to align contigs to IMGT TRBV, TRBD and TRBJ reference genes, with CDR3 defined following IMGT. Any clonotype with a frequency above 0.1% was classified as a highly expanded clone. Shannon entropy was used to measure repertoire diversity, and the Gini coefficient was used to measure V-J evenness. Clonotypes shared by more than one individual were considered public. TCRdb reprocessed the public reads (quality trimming at Q25 with fastp, clone calling with MiXCR) and kept in-frame beta chains. Rows are combined by CDR3 protein, so each entry shows the most common genes and DNA. TCRdb assigned the V and J calls; the authors' analysis was not used. This sample has 400,000 to 500,000 distinct CDR3 sequences in its table, and 14% of those were observed once. Around a sixth of the sample is in the top ten clones.

Relative to germline, V is missing 3 bases and J is missing 5 bases, with 6 bases of the junction outside any gene match. The CDR3, from cysteine to phenylalanine, totals 15 residues. The entry retains the CDR3 DNA only, 45 bases that are in frame from base 1. According to the germline V gene, CDR1 reads SGHTA and CDR2 reads FQGTGA. This clonotype occurred many times. Which antigen it targets is not known. Base quality data are lacking; no much larger clone is found one base away. The sample's time point label is to be understood as: newly diagnosed GD, antithyroid drugs for less than 3 months. For both TCR sequencing and RNA sequencing, RNA was extracted from PBMCs using TRIzol. The diagnosis of Graves' disease followed American Thyroid Association guidelines. The patients came from an endocrinology department in Xi'an, China. From each patient, around 9 milliliters of peripheral blood was collected into an EDTA anticoagulant tube. Ficoll Paque Plus density gradient separation was used to isolate PBMCs, and no further T cell sorting was done. RNA quality was checked with an Agilent 2100 Bioanalyzer and agarose gel, and concentration with a NanoDrop 2000.

Another study also made use of these data, one on T cells in Graves' hyperthyroidism and ophthalmopathy. The second study's paper adds: A patient counted as having stable Graves' hyperthyroidism if no progression to ophthalmopathy occurred over 18 months of follow-up. Hyperthyroidism patients were newly diagnosed, with disease duration under 2 months, and aged 18 to 65 years. Exclusion was applied to patients with uncontrolled infections, other autoimmune diseases, pregnancy or lactation. Clinical symptoms, serum thyroxine and TRAb, thyroid ultrasound, and orbital computed tomography formed the basis for the diagnoses. The TCR CDR3 was subjected to a first round of RT-PCR using the HTBI primer set and the Qiagen OneStep RT-PCR kit. Most expanded thyroid clonotypes (frequency above 0.001) were also detected in blood, a finding suggesting that blood repertoires may reflect thyroid immune responses. A model built on a 13 V-J signature distinguished ophthalmopathy from stable hyperthyroidism, reaching roughly 88% sensitivity and about 81% specificity in cross-validation and 80%/75% in testing. In validation, the model predicted progression to ophthalmopathy a median of roughly six months before onset, with 65% to 71% sensitivity and roughly 79% specificity. A discovery cohort of about a hundred patients, approximately 45 with Graves' ophthalmopathy and approximately 60 with stable Graves' hyperthyroidism, was used to find distinguishing TCR V-J signatures. Whether ophthalmopathy could be predicted prospectively was tested in an independent validation cohort made up of approximately 19 hyperthyroidism patients plus 17 patients who later progressed to ophthalmopathy. The 100 or so discovery patients were randomly split 7:3 into training and test sets. The study also compared thyroid tissue and blood T-cell repertoires from a handful of Graves' hyperthyroidism patients. Once sampling was done, hyperthyroidism patients were given methimazole at a starting dose of 30 mg daily, whereas ophthalmopathy patients were given high-dose intravenous methylprednisolone. Libraries were constructed in a second round of multiplex PCR, after which size selection and purification were carried out. Paired-end sequencing of the libraries was performed with 100 bp reads on an Illumina HiSeq2000. Raw data were processed with SOAPnuke, discarding reads with adapters, uncalled bases, mean Phred below 15, or no exact constant-primer or identifier match. COPE v1.2.5 was used to merge high-quality paired reads, and clonotypes were defined as unique nucleotide sequences. Clonotypes were aligned to IMGT TRBV, TRBD and TRBJ reference segments using MiTCR v1.1. Only V-J combinations with frequency above 0.0001, covering about 99% of repertoires, were analysed. A TCS score was defined as the ratio of F50 (clonal expansion) to E x V (chaos), with BLOSUM62-based TCRdist applied between CDR3 peptides within each V-J. Welch's t-statistics and random forest reduced fewer than 600 V-J features to 13, which were used in a naive Bayes classifier (R e1071). Sample size was not statistically predetermined, and investigators were not blinded to group allocation. The paper reports TCR Vbeta CDR3 sequencing of 140 or so peripheral blood samples: some 41 ophthalmopathy, over 70 hyperthyroidism and around 17 progressor patients.

The sequence was collected from a woman aged 45-59 years with Graves disease. Donor details come from another sample of the same person, matched by shared clones. The sequenced sample was peripheral blood mononuclear cells (PBMCs), obtained at new diagnosis, from a patient treated with antithyroid drugs. The receptor chain draws on TRBV7-3 and TRBJ2-1, with TRBD2 identical over 8 junction bases. For the CDR3, the sequence is CASSFIAGTDNEQFF. The nucleotide sequence reads as follows: TGTGCCAGCAGCTTCATAGCGGGAACGGACAATGAGCAGTTCTTC.